The text below deals with one T cell receptor beta chain. Under the authors' procedure: From reference gene primer amplification, estimates of nucleated cell counts were derived. Only in-frame clones appear in the TCRdb table, and some are missing; sequencing was by immunoSEQ multiplex PCR. Clone size and V and J calls were adopted from that table, with D and trimming inferred from the DNA. The sample gives 230,000 or so clones, about four fifths of which show up once; about 4.2% is in the top ten. These data come from a study of blood T cell repertoires in COVID-19. Study-level information: From T cells, B-cell-depleted T cells, or PBMCs came the material, which was cDNA or gDNA.

The CDR3 extends over 18 amino acids. The V and J ends lost 4 bases and 0 bases, in that order; junction bases with no gene match: 6. CDR1 is LGHNA and CDR2 is YSLEER in the germline V gene. This sequence was found in a middle-aged man with active or convalescent COVID-19. The sequencing sample was made of peripheral blood. J is TRBJ2-3 and V is TRBV4-3; 14 bases map to TRBD2. The CDR3 here is CASSPRLAGGPSTDTQYF. The CDR3 DNA follows: TGCGCCAGCAGCCCCCGACTAGCGGGGGGGCCCAGCACAGATACGCAGTATTTT.